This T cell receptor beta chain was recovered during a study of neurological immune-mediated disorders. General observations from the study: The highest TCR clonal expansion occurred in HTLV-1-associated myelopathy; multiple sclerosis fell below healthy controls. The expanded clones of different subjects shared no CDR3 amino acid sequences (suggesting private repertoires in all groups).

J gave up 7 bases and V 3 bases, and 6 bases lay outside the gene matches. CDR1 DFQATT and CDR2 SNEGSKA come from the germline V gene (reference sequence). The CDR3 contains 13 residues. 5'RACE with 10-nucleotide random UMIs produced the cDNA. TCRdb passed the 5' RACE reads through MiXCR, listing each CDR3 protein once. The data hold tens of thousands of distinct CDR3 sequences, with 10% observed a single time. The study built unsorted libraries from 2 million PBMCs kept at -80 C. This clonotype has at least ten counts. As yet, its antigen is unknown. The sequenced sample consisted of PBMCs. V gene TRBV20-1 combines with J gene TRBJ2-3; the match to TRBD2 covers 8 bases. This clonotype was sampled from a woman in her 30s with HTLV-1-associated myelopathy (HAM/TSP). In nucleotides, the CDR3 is TGCAGTGCTAGCCTTAATAGCGGGAATACGCAGTATTTT. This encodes CSASLNSGNTQYF.